This entry describes one T cell receptor beta chain. The ends were cut back, 5 bases at V and 3 bases at J, with 11 bases in the middle. The V gene's germline CDR1 is SGHTA and CDR2 FQGNSA. The CDR3 runs 13 residues. The data belong to a study of T-cell memory formation after mild COVID-19. TCRdb re-called the 5' RACE reads through MiXCR, storing one row per CDR3 protein. Found here are around 510,000 distinct CDR3 sequences, 20% to 25% of them singletons; the top ten hold approximately 8%. The sample comprised PBMCs or a T cell subset sorted from them (not recorded which). The V call is TRBV7-2, the J call TRBJ2-7; D is unresolved. This TCR was sampled from an adult woman who had mild COVID-19 (a few samples of this study predate the infection). Cell type and time point are not known. CDR3 nucleotide sequence: TGTGCCAGCAGCCCCGTCTACAGCTACGAGCAGTACTTC. This gives the protein CASSPVYSYEQYF.